This TCR beta chain was identified during a study of T cells after yellow fever vaccination. In TCRdb, the 5' RACE reads were re-called with MiXCR into one record per CDR3 protein. This table holds 400,000 or so distinct CDR3 sequences, over 5% found once. CDR3 length: 16 residues. The V end lost 2 bases, the J end lost 1 base, and 14 bases lay between the germline ends. Per germline, CDR1 MGHDK and CDR2 SYGVNS. The sequences come from PBMCs, collected 5 days after the yellow fever booster vaccination. V and J are TRBV25-1 and TRBJ2-5; no firm D call. This TCR came from a man aged 25-45 years who received the YFV17D yellow fever vaccine. Here the CDR3 reads CASSEGSGSSQETQYF. In DNA form, the CDR3 reads TGTGCCAGCAGTGAAGGATCTGGGTCTTCCCAAGAGACCCAGTACTTC.